The 26 T cell receptor beta chains below were found in one sample sequenced in a study of blood T cell repertoires in COVID-19. Profiling relied on immunoSEQ multiplex PCR, and the TCRdb table lists in-frame clones only, not all of them. The sample has roughly 150,000 clones, 93% seen once. Sequences were obtained from peripheral blood. Receptors were obtained from a woman between 55 and 75 years old with COVID-19, enrolled during active disease.

J is TRBJ1-3 and V is TRBV15, with unresolved D. The CDR3 spans 15 residues. Germline V gene data show CDR1 as LNHNV and CDR2 as YYDKDF (reference sequence). The V gene lost 0 bases and the J gene lost 0 bases, with 6 bases spanning the gap. CDR3 sequence reads: CATSRDPGSGNTIYF. The CDR3 coding sequence is TGTGCCACCAGCAGAGATCCAGGCTCTGGAAACACCATATATTTT. Complete variable domain (other parts from reference TRBV15 and TRBJ1-3): DAMVIQNPRYQVTQFGKPVTLSCSQTLNHNVMYWYQQKSSQAPKLLFHYYDKDFNNEADTPDNFQSRRPNTSFCFLDIRSPGLGDTAMYLCATSRDPGSGNTIYFGEGSWLTVV.

This chain links TRBV3-1 (or the pseudogene TRBV3-2) with TRBJ2-7, with a possible D match to TRBD2 (6 bases). V lost 4 bases to trimming and J lost 0 bases, with 13 bases between them. The germline gives CDR1 LGHDT, CDR2 YNNKEL (reference sequence). The CDR3 consists of 15 residues. CDR3 sequence: CASSRRDWSSYEQYF. DNA of the CDR3: TGTGCCAGCAGCCGGCGGGACTGGAGCTCCTACGAGCAGTACTTC.

The V and J genes are TRBV18 and TRBJ1-4; tentative D call: TRBD1 (6 bases). CDR3 length equals 13 residues. Germline CDR1 KGHSH, CDR2 LQKENI. Trimming removed 11 bases from V and 5 bases from J, with 15 bases in between. In DNA form, the CDR3 reads TGTGCCGGGAAGGGGGGGCCGAATGAAAAACTGTTTTTT. This sequence encodes CAGKGGPNEKLFF.

The chain is built from TRBV5-5 and TRBJ2-5, with a possible D match to TRBD2 (6 bases). The V end was cut by 4 bases, the J end by 2 bases, with 12 bases between. The CDR3 extends over 14 amino acids. Germline CDR1 reads SGHKS; CDR2 reads YYEKEE (reference sequence). CDR3 in amino acids: CASSARTTQETQYF. In nucleotides, the CDR3 is TGTGCCAGCAGCGCGAGGACTACTCAAGAGACCCAGTACTTC.

This rearrangement joins TRBV4-1 to TRBJ2-1; D remains ambiguous. CDR3 length equals 14 residues. Germline V gives CDR1 MGHRA, CDR2 YSYEKL. V was shortened by 0 bases and J by 5 bases, with 8 bases between the two germline ends. The CDR3 loop reads CASSQDWANNEQFF. The CDR3 DNA is TGCGCCAGCAGCCAAGATTGGGCCAACAATGAGCAGTTCTTC.

The V gene is TRBV5-4, the J gene TRBJ2-1; 8 positions match TRBD2. The V and J ends lost 0 bases and 13 bases, in that order; junction bases with no gene match: 9. The CDR3 totals 14 residues. Germline V CDR1 and CDR2: SGHNT, YYREEE (reference sequence). The CDR3 loop is CASSLEISGASQFF. CDR3 DNA sequence: TGTGCCAGCAGCTTGGAGATTAGCGGGGCGTCTCAGTTCTTC.

The chain employs TRBV7-2 and TRBJ1-2; D ambiguous. V lost 3 bases, J lost 5 bases, and 13 bases lay in between. CDR1 and CDR2 (germline): SGHTA, FQGNSA. This CDR3 is 14 amino acids long. The CDR3 reads CASSFPIEGYGYTF. The CDR3 coding sequence is TGTGCCAGCAGCTTCCCCATCGAGGGTTATGGCTACACCTTC.

The chain uses TRBV19 and TRBJ2-1; no reliable D call. CDR1 and CDR2 (germline): LNHDA, SQIVND (reference sequence). CDR3 size: 14 residues. V gave up 3 bases and J gave up 5 bases, with 11 bases separating them. The CDR3 DNA sequence: TGTGCCAGTAGTATTGATGCTAGAAACAATGAGCAGTTCTTC. Translated, it gives CASSIDARNNEQFF.

This clone has only one observation. V usage is TRBV29-1 and J usage is TRBJ2-3; 7 nucleotides align to TRBD1. Germline V gene sequence: CDR1 SQVTM, CDR2 ANQGSEA. J gave up 5 bases and V 1 base, and 12 bases lay outside the gene matches. The length of the CDR3 is 16 residues. The CDR3 sequence: CSVEGGMTGTLDTQYF. The CDR3 nucleotides read TGCAGCGTTGAAGGGGGTATGACAGGGACGCTAGATACGCAGTATTTT.

Only one count was recorded for this clone. The sample contains more than one DNA sequence encoding this CDR3. This rearrangement joins TRBV7-9 to TRBJ2-7; a possible D gene is TRBD1 (5 bases). V shed 4 bases and J shed 4 bases, with 8 bases lying between them. CDR1 and CDR2 (germline): SEHNR, FQNEAQ (reference sequence). The CDR3 consists of 12 residues. For the CDR3, the DNA is TGTGCCAGCAGCTCGCAGGGTTACGAGCAGTACTTC. Protein product: CASSSQGYEQYF.

This sequence joins TRBV7-9 and TRBJ1-4; unclear D gene. Trimming shortened V by 1 base and J by 10 bases, and 13 bases separated the two germline ends. Looked up from germline, CDR1 is SEHNR and CDR2 is FQNEAQ (reference sequence). The CDR3 length is 14 residues. CDR3 sequence (DNA): TGTGCCAGCAGCTTAGACAACAGTGGAAGAAAACTGTTTTTT. Residues: CASSLDNSGRKLFF.

This chain links TRBV7-3 with TRBJ1-1, with TRBD1 as a possible D gene (5 bases). CDR1 and CDR2 from the germline V gene are SGHTA and FQGTGA. Trimming stripped 1 base from V and 1 base from J, with 19 bases between. The CDR3 contains 18 residues. In nucleotides, the CDR3 is TGTGCCAGCAGCTTAAAGGCGCAGGGAAGTCAGGGGAACACTGAAGCTTTCTTT. It specifies CASSLKAQGSQGNTEAFF.

The chain couples TRBV5-4 to TRBJ1-1; perhaps TRBD1 as D (5 bases). V lost 4 bases, J lost 4 bases, and 17 bases lay in between. This CDR3 has 15 residues. Germline lookup yields CDR1 SGHNT and CDR2 YYREEE (reference sequence). CDR3 loop: CASSNAGLRSTEAFF. CDR3 coding DNA: TGTGCCAGCAGCAACGCAGGGCTTCGGAGCACTGAAGCTTTCTTT.

This clone appeared a single time. CDR3 loop: CASSLGQSRGTQYF. The CDR3 DNA follows: TGTGCCAGCAGCCTCGGACAGTCTAGGGGGACCCAGTACTTC. The chain employs TRBV7-9 and TRBJ2-5, with D tentatively TRBD1 (6 bases). The ends were cut back, 5 bases at V and 7 bases at J, with 17 bases in the middle. The CDR3 runs 14 residues. Germline V gene lookup returns CDR1 SEHNR and CDR2 FQNEAQ (reference sequence).

The rearrangement uses TRBV5-1 and TRBJ1-2, with TRBD1 matching 7 bases. From germline, CDR1 is SGHRS and CDR2 YFSETQ. Trimming at V came to 4 bases and at J to 2 bases, leaving 11 bases not matched to a gene. This CDR3 contains 16 residues. The CDR3 sequence is CASSPEKGAVNYGYTF. As DNA, the CDR3 is TGCGCCAGCAGCCCGGAGAAGGGGGCGGTGAACTATGGCTACACCTTC.

The gene calls are TRBV7-3 and TRBJ2-1; TRBD1 matches at 11 bases. J was trimmed by 14 bases and V by 5 bases; bases with no gene match: 8. The germline gives CDR1 SGHTA, CDR2 FQGTGA. The CDR3 has 13 residues. The CDR3 sequence: CASSHNGQGAKFF. The CDR3 DNA sequence: TGTGCCAGCAGCCACAACGGACAGGGGGCAAAGTTCTTC.

In nucleotides, the CDR3 is TGTGCCATCAGTGAGTCAGGGGACAGGCGGTCGAGGAACACTGAAGCTTTCTTT. It specifies CAISESGDRRSRNTEAFF. This rearrangement joins TRBV10-3 to TRBJ1-1; TRBD1 aligns across 8 bases. The CDR3 contains 18 residues. The V and J ends lost 0 bases and 1 base, in that order; junction bases with no gene match: 10. Germline V gene lookup returns CDR1 ENHRY and CDR2 SYGVKD.

This sequence joins TRBV7-2 and TRBJ2-6, with no clear D. Germline V gene sequence: CDR1 SGHTA, CDR2 FQGNSA. This CDR3 comprises 18 residues. V lost 5 bases to trimming and J lost 0 bases, with 17 bases between them. CDR3 amino acids: CASSPRSAYHSGANVLTF. CDR3 DNA sequence: TGTGCCAGCAGCCCACGCAGTGCTTACCACTCTGGGGCCAACGTCCTGACTTTC.

This clone was counted once. The chain is built from TRBV9 and TRBJ1-1, with 8 positions matching TRBD1. The CDR3 spans 13 residues. V trimming: 0 bases; J trimming: 14 bases; junction bases outside the gene matches: 9. CDR1 is SGDLS, CDR2 YYNGEE, per germline. The CDR3 nucleotides read TGTGCCAGCAGCGTAGTCGGACAGGGCCTGCAATTCTTT. It is translated as CASSVVGQGLQFF.

The rearrangement uses TRBV9 and TRBJ2-2, with D possibly being TRBD1 (5 bases). The CDR3 length is 16 residues. V lost 0 bases and J lost 5, with 14 bases in between. In germline, CDR1 is SGDLS, CDR2 YYNGEE. CDR3 nucleotides: TGTGCCAGCAGCGTAGATCGGCCAGGGCCGACCGGGGAGCTGTTTTTT. It is translated as CASSVDRPGPTGELFF.

The genes are TRBV6-5 and TRBJ2-2; D gene uncertain. The germline V and J ends were trimmed by 0 bases and 3 bases, with 5 bases remaining between them. CDR1 is MNHEY, CDR2 SVGAGI, per germline. The CDR3 covers 14 residues. CDR3 amino acids: CASSYSRDTGELFF. The CDR3 nucleotides read TGTGCCAGCAGTTACTCGCGTGACACCGGGGAGCTGTTTTTT.

This chain connects TRBV30 to TRBJ2-5; 7 bases align to TRBD1. V trimming: 5 bases; J trimming: 1 base; junction bases outside the gene matches: 1. The germline gives CDR1 GTSNPN, CDR2 SVGIG (reference sequence). The CDR3 contains 12 residues. The CDR3 spells CAWDRAQETQYF. The CDR3 DNA sequence: TGTGCCTGGGACAGGGCCCAAGAGACCCAGTACTTC.

V and J are TRBV7-3 and TRBJ1-6; TRBD1 aligns across 7 bases. The CDR3 spans 20 residues. Unmatched junction bases numbered 14, after V lost 1 base and J lost 2 bases. Germline CDR1 and CDR2: SGHTA and FQGTGA. The CDR3: CASSLKPRTGLEAYNSPLHF. CDR3 in DNA: TGTGCCAGCAGCTTAAAGCCCCGGACAGGCCTGGAGGCCTATAATTCACCCCTCCACTTT.

The J gene is TRBJ2-2, the V gene TRBV11-2; D unclear. The CDR3 is made up of 13 amino acids. Germline V lookup: CDR1 SGHAT, CDR2 FQNNGV. Trimming took 4 bases from V and 5 from J, leaving 8 bases between them. The CDR3: CASSSTRTGELFF. The CDR3 nucleotides read TGTGCCAGCAGCTCGACAAGGACCGGGGAGCTGTTTTTT.

The chain links TRBV4-2 to TRBJ2-1; D is undetermined. Germline V gene sequence: CDR1 LGHNA, CDR2 YNFKEQ. The CDR3 is 16 residues long. V lost 0 bases and J 4 bases, leaving 13 bases between the germline ends. CDR3 amino acids: CASSQDPQKEYNEQFF. CDR3 coding DNA: TGTGCCAGCAGCCAAGATCCGCAGAAGGAGTACAATGAGCAGTTCTTC.

The rearrangement uses TRBV14 and TRBJ1-4; 8 positions match TRBD1. The CDR3 covers 14 residues. The V segment lost 4 bases and the J segment 8 bases; nucleotides outside the gene matches: 6. CDR1 and CDR2 (germline): SGHDN, FVKESK. CDR3 DNA: TGTGCCAGCAGCCGCGACAGGGGAGGCGAAAAACTGTTTTTT. Protein sequence: CASSRDRGGEKLFF.